The present entry profiles one T cell receptor (beta chain) with its context. One end of the junction fails to match germline, which may point to a read error. This specimen comes from a study of blood T cell repertoires in COVID-19. Study-wide context: There were acute and convalescent COVID-19 samples, and they came from the United States, Italy and Spain. Nucleic acid was either cDNA or gDNA, and it came from T cells, B-cell-depleted T cells, or PBMCs.

Looked up from germline, CDR1 is SSHAT and CDR2 is FNYEAQ (reference sequence). The CDR3 runs to 15 residues. Original handling: For nucleated cells, counts were estimated from reference gene primer amplification. The assay was immunoSEQ multiplex PCR, and TCRdb's table has in-frame clones only and misses some. V and J calls and clone size are copied from that table; D and trimming were computed from the DNA. The sample lists under 300,000 clones; 85% were seen once. Sample: peripheral blood. This TCR was recovered from a woman aged 60 to 75 with active or convalescent COVID-19. This rearrangement joins TRBV7-7 to TRBJ2-5; 7 nucleotides match TRBD2. The CDR3 loop is CASSLGAGREETQYF. The DNA for the CDR3 is TGTGCTAGCAGCTTAGGCGCAGGGCGGGAGGAGACCCAGTACTTC.